This record concerns one T cell receptor (beta chain) sequence. Antigen specificity is unknown. These data originate in a study of T cells in Graves' hyperthyroidism and ophthalmopathy. With 6 bases removed from V and 1 base from J, the gap between germline ends came to 10 bases. The CDR3 contains 14 residues. Germline V lookup: CDR1 SNHLY, CDR2 FYNNEI. Disease lasting under 3 months, a NOSPECS grade of at least 4, and a Clinical Activity Score of at least 3 were features of the ophthalmopathy patients. Lactation, pregnancy, other autoimmune disease or uncontrolled infection led to exclusion of patients. Study-level results: Most thyroid clonotypes expanded above 0.001 appeared in blood too. Ophthalmopathy was identified by the model a median about 6 months ahead of onset.

RNA transcripts were the template for amplifying TCR beta CDR3 regions. The study used the HTBI primer set for a first-round RT-PCR of the TCR CDR3. TCRdb reprocessed the multiplex PCR reads with MiXCR, giving one entry per CDR3 protein. The sample lists under 350,000 distinct CDR3 sequences; about 17% were seen once. This clonotype was obtained from an older woman with Graves' ophthalmopathy. The chain uses TRBV2 and TRBJ1-5; TRBD1 is a possible D gene (6 bases). The source material was blood. CDR3 loop: CASSWTVSNQPQHF. The CDR3 DNA sequence: TGTGCCAGCAGCTGGACAGTAAGCAATCAGCCCCAGCATTTT.